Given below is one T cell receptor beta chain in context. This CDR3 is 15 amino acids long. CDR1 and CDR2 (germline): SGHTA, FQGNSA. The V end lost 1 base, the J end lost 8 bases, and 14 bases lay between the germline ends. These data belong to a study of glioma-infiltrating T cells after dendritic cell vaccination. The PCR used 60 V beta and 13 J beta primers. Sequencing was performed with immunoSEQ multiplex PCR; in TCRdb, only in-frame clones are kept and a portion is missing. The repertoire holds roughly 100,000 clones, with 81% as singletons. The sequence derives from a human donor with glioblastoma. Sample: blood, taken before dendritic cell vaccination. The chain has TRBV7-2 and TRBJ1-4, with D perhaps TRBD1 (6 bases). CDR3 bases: TGTGCCAGCAGCTTAGATTCCAGGGGTGAGGAAAAACTGTTTTTT. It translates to CASSLDSRGEEKLFF. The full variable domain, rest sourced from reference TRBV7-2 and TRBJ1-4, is GAGVSQSPSNKVTEKGKDVELRCDPISGHTALYWYRQSLGQGLEFLIYFQGNSAPDKSGLPSDRFSAERTGGSVSTLTIQRTQQEDSAVYLCASSLDSRGEEKLFFGSGTQLSVL.